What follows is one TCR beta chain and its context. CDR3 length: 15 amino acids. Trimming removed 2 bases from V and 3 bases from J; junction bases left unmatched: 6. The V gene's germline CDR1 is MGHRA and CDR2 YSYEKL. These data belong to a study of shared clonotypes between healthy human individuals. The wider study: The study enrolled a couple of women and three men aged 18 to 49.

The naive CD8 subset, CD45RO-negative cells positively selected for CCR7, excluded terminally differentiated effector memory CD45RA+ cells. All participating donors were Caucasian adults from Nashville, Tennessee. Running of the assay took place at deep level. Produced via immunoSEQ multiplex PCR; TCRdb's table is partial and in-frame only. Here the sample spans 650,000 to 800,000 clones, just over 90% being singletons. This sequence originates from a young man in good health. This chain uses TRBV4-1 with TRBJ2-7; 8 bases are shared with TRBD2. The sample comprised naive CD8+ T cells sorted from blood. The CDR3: CASSQTSGTSYEQYF. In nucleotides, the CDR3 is TGCGCCAGCAGCCAAACCTCCGGGACTAGCTACGAGCAGTACTTC.